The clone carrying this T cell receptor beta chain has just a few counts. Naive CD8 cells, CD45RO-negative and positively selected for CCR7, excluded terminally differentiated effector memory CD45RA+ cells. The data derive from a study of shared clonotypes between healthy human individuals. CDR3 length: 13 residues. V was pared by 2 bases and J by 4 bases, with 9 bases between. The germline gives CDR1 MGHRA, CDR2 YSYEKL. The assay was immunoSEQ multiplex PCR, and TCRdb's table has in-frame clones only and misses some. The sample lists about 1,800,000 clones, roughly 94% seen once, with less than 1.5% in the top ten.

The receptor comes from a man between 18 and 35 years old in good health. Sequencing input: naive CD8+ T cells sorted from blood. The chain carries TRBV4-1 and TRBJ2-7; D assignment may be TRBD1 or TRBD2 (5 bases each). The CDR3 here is CASSQTREYEQYF. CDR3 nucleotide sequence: TGCGCCAGCAGCCAAACCAGGGAGTACGAGCAGTACTTC.